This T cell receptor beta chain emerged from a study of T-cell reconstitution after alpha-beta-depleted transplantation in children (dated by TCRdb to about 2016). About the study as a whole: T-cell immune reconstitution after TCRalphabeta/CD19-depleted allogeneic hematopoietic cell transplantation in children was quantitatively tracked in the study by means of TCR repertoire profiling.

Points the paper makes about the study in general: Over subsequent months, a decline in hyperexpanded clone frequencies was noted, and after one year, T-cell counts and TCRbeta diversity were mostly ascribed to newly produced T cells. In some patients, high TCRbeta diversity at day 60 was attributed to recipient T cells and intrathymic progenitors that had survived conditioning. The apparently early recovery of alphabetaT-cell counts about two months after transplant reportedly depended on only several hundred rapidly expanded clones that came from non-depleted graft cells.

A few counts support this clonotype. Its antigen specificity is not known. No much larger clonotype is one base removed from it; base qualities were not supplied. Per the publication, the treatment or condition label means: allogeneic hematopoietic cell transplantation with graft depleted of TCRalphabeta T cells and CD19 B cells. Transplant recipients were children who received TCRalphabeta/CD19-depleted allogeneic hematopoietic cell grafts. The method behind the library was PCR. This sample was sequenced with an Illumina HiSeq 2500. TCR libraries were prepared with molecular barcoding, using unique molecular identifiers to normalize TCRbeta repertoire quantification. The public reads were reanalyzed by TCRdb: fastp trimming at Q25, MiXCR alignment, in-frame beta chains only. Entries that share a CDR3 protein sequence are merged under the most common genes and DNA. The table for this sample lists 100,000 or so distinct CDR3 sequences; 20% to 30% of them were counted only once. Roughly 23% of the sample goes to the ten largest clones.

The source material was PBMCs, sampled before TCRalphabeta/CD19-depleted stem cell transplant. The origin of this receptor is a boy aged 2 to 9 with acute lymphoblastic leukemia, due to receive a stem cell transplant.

The bases are TGTGCCAGCAGTTATAGACACGAGGGTGGCTACACCTTC. Its amino acids are CASSYRHEGGYTF. The chain uses TRBV6-5 and TRBJ1-2, with no reliable assignment of the D segment. Its CDR3 holds 13 amino acids, cysteine through phenylalanine. Of all the DNA, just the CDR3 is kept, 39 bases in frame from base 1. Trimming at the junction amounts to 3 bases on V and 7 bases on J, and the germline ends lie 12 bases apart. CDR1 and CDR2, looked up from the germline V gene, are MNHEY and SVGAGI.